One sample yielded the 8 T cell receptor beta chains listed below, sequenced in a study of blood T cell repertoires in COVID-19. The repertoire was sequenced with immunoSEQ multiplex PCR; TCRdb's copy has only in-frame clones and lacks some. Altogether roughly 250,000 clones are present, roughly 80% being singletons, with the ten largest covering 4% to 5%. Sequencing was done on a sample of peripheral blood. The source of these receptors is a woman in her seventies with acute or convalescent COVID-19.

This rearrangement joins TRBV6-4 to TRBJ1-1, with TRBD1 as a possible D gene (6 bases). The CDR3 is made up of 13 amino acids. Between the trimmed V and J ends, which lost 5 bases and 1 base, there was a span of 8 bases. Germline CDR1 and CDR2: MRHNA and SNTAGT. The CDR3 sequence: CASSKQGNTEAFF. The CDR3 DNA reads TGTGCCAGCAGTAAACAGGGGAACACTGAAGCTTTCTTT.

This rearrangement joins TRBV5-5 to TRBJ1-1; weak D call: TRBD1 (6 bases). Germline V CDR1 and CDR2: SGHKS, YYEKEE (reference sequence). V was shortened by 5 bases and J by 4 bases, with 15 bases between the two germline ends. There are 14 residues in the CDR3. CDR3 DNA sequence: TGTGCCAGCAGAAAGCTACAGGGTCTCACTGAAGCTTTCTTT. Translated, it gives CASRKLQGLTEAFF. The full variable domain, in which reference TRBV5-5 and TRBJ1-1 provide the parts outside the CDR3, is DAGVTQSPTHLIKTRGQQVTLRCSPISGHKSVSWYQQVLGQGPQFIFQYYEKEERGRGNFPDRFSARQFPNYSSELNVNALLLGDSALYLCASRKLQGLTEAFFGQGTRLTVV.

This clone was seen more than once but under ten times. The chain uses TRBV11-2 and TRBJ2-1; 8 bases align to TRBD2. Germline V gene lookup returns CDR1 SGHAT and CDR2 FQNNGV. This CDR3 contains 16 residues. V gave up 3 bases and J gave up 0 bases; unmatched junction bases: 4. DNA of the CDR3: TGTGCCAGCAGCTTCGGGGGGGAGAGCTCCTACAATGAGCAGTTCTTC. This encodes CASSFGGESSYNEQFF.

The chain employs TRBV6-5 and TRBJ2-3; no definite D call. The germline gives CDR1 MNHEY, CDR2 SVGAGI. The V end was cut by 6 bases, the J end by 3 bases, with 7 bases between. There are 12 residues in the CDR3. CDR3 in amino acids: CASSLLTDTQYF. The DNA for the CDR3 is TGTGCCAGCAGCCTTCTGACAGATACGCAGTATTTT.

The chain combines TRBV9 with TRBJ2-7; perhaps TRBD2 as D (5 bases). The CDR3 extends over 15 amino acids. Per the germline V gene, CDR1 is SGDLS and CDR2 is YYNGEE. With 0 bases removed from V and 7 bases from J, the gap between germline ends came to 17 bases. CDR3 residues: CASSVAAGRAEEQYF. The CDR3 DNA sequence: TGTGCCAGCAGCGTAGCTGCGGGTCGGGCGGAGGAGCAGTACTTC.

The chain carries TRBV5-6 and TRBJ2-5; 10 bases agree with TRBD1. CDR3 length equals 15 residues. V gave up 1 base and J gave up 5 bases; unmatched junction bases: 5. Per the germline V gene, CDR1 is SGHDT and CDR2 is YYEEEE. The CDR3 region has the DNA TGTGCCAGCAGCTTGAGGGACAGGGGAGCGGAGACCCAGTACTTC. Translating gives CASSLRDRGAETQYF.

This clone was recorded a few times. The V gene is TRBV7-2, the J gene TRBJ1-5; D may be TRBD1 (6 bases). Trimming removed 5 bases at V and 0 bases at J, with 14 bases between. Germline-derived CDR1 and CDR2 are SGHTA and FQGNSA. CDR3 size: 16 residues. The CDR3 region has the DNA TGTGCCAGCAGCCCCCACCAGGGGAATAGCAATCAGCCCCAGCATTTT. Its translation: CASSPHQGNSNQPQHF.

The chain combines TRBV7-9 with TRBJ2-7; no firm D call. With 1 base removed from V and 2 bases from J, the gap between germline ends came to 6 bases. The CDR3 covers 13 residues. Germline loops: CDR1 SEHNR, CDR2 FQNEAQ (reference sequence). The CDR3 loop is CASSLEAAYEQYF. The CDR3 coding sequence is TGTGCCAGCAGCTTAGAGGCGGCCTACGAGCAGTACTTC.